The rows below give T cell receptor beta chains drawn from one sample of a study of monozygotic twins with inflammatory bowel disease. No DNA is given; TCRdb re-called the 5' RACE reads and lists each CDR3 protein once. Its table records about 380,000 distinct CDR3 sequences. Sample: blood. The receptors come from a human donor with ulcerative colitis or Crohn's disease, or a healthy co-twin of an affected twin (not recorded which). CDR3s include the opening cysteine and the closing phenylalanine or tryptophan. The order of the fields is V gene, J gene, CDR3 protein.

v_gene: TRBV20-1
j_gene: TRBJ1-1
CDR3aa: CSARRRVDMWNTEAFF

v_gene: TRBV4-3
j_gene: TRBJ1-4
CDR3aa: CASSQDRFPTNEKLFF

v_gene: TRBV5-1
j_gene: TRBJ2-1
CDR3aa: CASNLGTGNTGNEQFF

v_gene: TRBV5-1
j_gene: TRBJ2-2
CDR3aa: CASSVRDFANTGELFF

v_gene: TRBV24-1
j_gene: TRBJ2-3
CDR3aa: CATSDGSVDTQYF

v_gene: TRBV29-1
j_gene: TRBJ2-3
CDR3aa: CSVAGQGTTDTQYF

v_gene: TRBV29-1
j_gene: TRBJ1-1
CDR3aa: CSVVPTNTEAFF

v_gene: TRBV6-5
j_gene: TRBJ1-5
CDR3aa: CASSSVANQPQHF

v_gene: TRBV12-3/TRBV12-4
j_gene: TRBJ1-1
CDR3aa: CAGGPRLGAFF

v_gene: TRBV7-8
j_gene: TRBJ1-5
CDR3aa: CASSLSREYGQPQHF

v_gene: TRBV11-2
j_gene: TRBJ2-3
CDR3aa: CASSLGSRTSTDTQYF

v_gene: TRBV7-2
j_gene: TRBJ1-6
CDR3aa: CASSFQGRFYLHF

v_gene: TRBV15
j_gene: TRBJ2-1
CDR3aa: CATSRAMATGLNKQFF

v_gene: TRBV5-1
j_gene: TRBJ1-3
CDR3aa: CASSLEGQGDTIYF

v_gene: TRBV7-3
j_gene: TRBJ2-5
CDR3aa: CASSLMQQETQYF

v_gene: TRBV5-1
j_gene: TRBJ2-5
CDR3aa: CASSSQTGGETQYF

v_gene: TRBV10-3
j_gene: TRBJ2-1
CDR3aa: CAISDGEGEQFF

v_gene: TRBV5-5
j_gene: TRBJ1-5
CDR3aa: CASSLAVGRVNQPQHF

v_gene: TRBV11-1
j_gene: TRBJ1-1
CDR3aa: CASREIGTGWTEAFF

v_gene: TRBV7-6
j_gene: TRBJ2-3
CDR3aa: CASSLSGGVDTQYF